This entry features one TCR beta chain sequence. Its antigen has not been determined. This could be a read error, since a much larger clone is one nucleotide away. This record comes from a study of regulatory T cells in long-lasting Graves disease (dated by TCRdb to the early 2020s). Context from the whole study: Persistent Graves' disease was defined as persistently positive TSH receptor autoantibodies together with antithyroid drug treatment for over 5 years. Patients with persistent Graves' disease were compared with patients with newly diagnosed Graves' disease using TCR sequencing and RNA sequencing of peripheral blood. The study took place in China and was registered as a clinical trial. A total of roughly 33 samples underwent TCR sequencing: some 13 from persistent and roughly 20 from newly diagnosed Graves' disease patients. Persistent Graves' disease patients in the clinical cohort had taken antithyroid drugs for about 10.3 years on average.

The time point label, as the study defines it: persistent/refractory GD, antithyroid drugs over 5 years with positive TRAb. For both TCR sequencing and RNA sequencing, RNA was extracted from PBMCs in TRIzol. The diagnosis of Graves' disease was made according to American Thyroid Association guidelines. The patients came from an endocrinology department in Xi'an, China. From each patient, approximately 10 milliliters of peripheral blood was collected into an EDTA anticoagulant tube. PBMCs were isolated by Ficoll Paque Plus density gradient separation without further T cell sorting. An Agilent 2100 Bioanalyzer and agarose gel were used to check RNA quality, and a NanoDrop 2000 was used to measure RNA concentration. The library relied on multiplex PCR. Sequencing was carried out with an Illumina HiSeq 4000. TCR beta libraries were built with iRepertoire HTBI primers and Arm-PCR amplification of CDR3 regions. Before sequencing, the PCR products went through gel purification. In the source study's methods: Gene usage analysis of CDR3 amino acid clonotypes used the 60 to 75 TRBV and more than 13 TRBJ segments found across samples. Filtered high-quality paired reads were merged into contigs using COPE and FqMerger. BLAST was used to align contigs to IMGT TRBV, TRBD and TRBJ reference genes, with CDR3 defined following IMGT. Clonotypes above 0.1% frequency were classified as highly expanded clones. Shannon entropy was used to measure repertoire diversity, and the Gini coefficient was used to measure V-J evenness. Public clonotypes were defined as clonotypes shared by more than one individual. TCRdb cleaned the public reads at Q25 with fastp, built clones with MiXCR and kept in-frame beta chains. Every CDR3 protein is listed once, alongside the most common genes and DNA of its rows. The V and J calls were not made by the authors but by TCRdb's processing. The sample data list about 460,000 distinct CDR3 sequences, and around a fifth of these were observed just once. In total, the top ten clones hold around 14% of the sample.

The CDR3 sequence holds 16 residues, the cysteine and phenylalanine included. CDR3 DNA is the only sequence kept; it has 48 bases, read in frame from the first base. In the germline V gene (reference sequence), CDR1 corresponds to SEHNR and CDR2 to FQNEAQ. General findings and caveats noted by the study authors: Persistent patients shared more public clonotypes among themselves (around 2,500) than newly diagnosed patients did (more than 950). Lower TCR Shannon entropy and fewer highly expanded clones were observed in persistent Graves' disease patients than in newly diagnosed patients, which suggested clonal expansion. Sequencing and analysis were restricted to the TCR beta chain. Preferential use of TRBV28, TRBJ1-2 and TRBJ2-5 was observed in persistent disease, whereas TRBV20-1 and TRBJ2-1 were favored in newly diagnosed disease. The study examined only peripheral blood because the primary lesion, thyroid tissue, could not be accessed. The authors noted that the small sample size was a limitation that may lower accuracy.

Source: peripheral blood mononuclear cells (PBMCs), taken when the disease was refractory, from a patient treated with antithyroid drugs. This TCR was sampled from a female donor with Graves disease. The chain uses TRBV7-9 and TRBJ1-6; the best D guess is TRBD1, with 5 bases matching. This receptor carries the CDR3 CTSSDRGGGSNSPLHF. The sequenced DNA is TGTACCAGCAGCGACAGAGGAGGCGGGTCGAATTCACCCCTCCACTTT.